The 6 T cell receptor beta chains reported below all come from one sample, sequenced in a study of early T cells in non-severe SARS-CoV-2 infection (dated by TCRdb to about 2021). Library prep was done by 5' RACE. Sequencing was performed on a NextSeq 500. TCRdb ran its own pipeline on the public reads, namely fastp trimming at Q25 and MiXCR clone calling, and kept in-frame beta chains. Merged by CDR3 protein, the rows form single entries marked with the most common genes and DNA. Here the sample has 30,000 or so distinct CDR3 sequences; about 4.9% occur a single time. About a fifth of the sample comes from the top ten. Sequencing was performed on whole blood. The receptors here all came from an adult who was a healthcare worker with PCR-confirmed SARS-CoV-2 infection or an uninfected control (not recorded which).

This clonotype was detected many times. The CDR3 DNA follows: TGTGCCAGCAGTTTATTCGGACCTAACTATGGCTACACCTTC. This translates into CASSLFGPNYGYTF. The V call is TRBV28, the J call TRBJ1-2, with no clear D. Per germline, CDR1 MDHEN and CDR2 SYDVKM. The length of the CDR3 is 14 residues. The V end was cut by 1 base, the J end by 0 bases, with 6 bases between.

This clonotype was observed at least ten times. The rearrangement uses TRBV19 and TRBJ2-3; TRBD2 matches 10 bases. The CDR3 is 14 amino acids. After removal of 5 bases from V and 8 bases from J, the junction contained 7 bases not matched to a gene. The germline V gene encodes CDR1 LNHDA and CDR2 SQIVND (reference sequence). CDR3 sequence: CASSASGGGGTQYF. The CDR3 DNA sequence: TGTGCCAGTAGTGCTAGCGGGGGTGGCGGTACGCAGTATTTT.

This clonotype was seen ten or more times. The rearrangement joins TRBV2 to TRBJ1-1, with D possibly being TRBD1 (5 bases). This CDR3 spans 14 amino acids. The V gene's germline CDR1 is SNHLY and CDR2 FYNNEI. V lost 6 bases and J 0 bases, leaving 11 bases between the germline ends. The CDR3 DNA reads as TGTGCCAGCAGCTATGGGGCGGTGAACACTGAAGCTTTCTTT. This gives the protein CASSYGAVNTEAFF.

This clonotype was seen many times. The rearrangement joins TRBV11-2 to TRBJ2-3; TRBD2 aligns across 8 bases. Trimming cost V 4 bases and J 0 bases; bases outside gene matches: 3. CDR3 length: 15 residues. CDR1 and CDR2 (germline): SGHAT, FQNNGV. The CDR3: CASSWSGGSTDTQYF. The CDR3 DNA reads as TGTGCCAGCAGCTGGAGCGGGGGAAGCACAGATACGCAGTATTTT.

The table lists this clonotype with many counts. CDR3 sequence (DNA): TGTGCCAGTAGTATAGGTTCTACCGGGGAGCTGTTTTTT. This translates into CASSIGSTGELFF. The V call is TRBV19, the J call TRBJ2-2, with D unclear. The germline V gene encodes CDR1 LNHDA and CDR2 SQIVND (reference sequence). The CDR3 spans 13 residues. V lost 1 base and J lost 5, with 5 bases in between.

This clonotype turned up a few times. V usage is TRBV3-1 and J usage is TRBJ2-2; perhaps D is TRBD1 or TRBD2 (5 bases each). The CDR3 is made up of 15 amino acids. V gave up 2 bases and J gave up 3 bases, with 10 bases separating them. Looked up from germline, CDR1 is LGHDT and CDR2 is YNNKEL (reference sequence). CDR3 amino acids: CASSQRDGYTGELFF. The DNA for the CDR3 is TGTGCCAGCAGCCAACGGGACGGCTACACCGGGGAGCTGTTTTTT.